These 23 T cell receptor beta chains were sequenced from one sample in a study of quantifying T cell responses using KT2 cells (dated by TCRdb to 2016 to 2017). Concerning the study at large: RNA was DNase-treated and reverse transcribed with TCR alpha and beta constant-region primers, mostly using SuperScript III.

The library was obtained by UMI-ligation and nested PCR. Sequenced using an Illumina MiSeq. A single-stranded oligonucleotide carrying the Illumina SP2 sequence and a UMI was ligated to the cDNA 3' end using T4 RNA ligase 1. PCR1 consisted of roughly 4 cycles (98 degrees C 15 s, 69 degrees C 30 s, 72 degrees C 40 s), and for the beta primer an equimolar mix of RC1.1 and RC1.2 was used to cover TRBC1 and TRBC2. TCRdb trimmed public reads at Q25 via fastp, called clones via MiXCR and kept in-frame beta chains. Entries are consolidated by CDR3 protein sequence, retaining the most common genes and DNA. Present in this sample are tens of thousands of distinct CDR3 sequences, under 14% of which were seen just once. Together, the top ten hold roughly 10% of the sample. The sequencing sample was made of PBMCs spiked with cells of the T cell clone KT2. These receptors came from a human donor.

This clonotype is deemed medium-sized. The rearrangement uses TRBV6-4 and TRBJ2-3, with TRBD2 matching over 11 bases. Germline V CDR1 and CDR2: MRHNA, SNTAGT. The CDR3 has 15 residues. With 0 bases clipped from V and 6 bases from J, the junction kept 2 bases outside the gene matches. In nucleotides, the CDR3 is TGTGCCAGCAGTGACTCTAGCGGGGGGGCCGATACGCAGTATTTT. It yields the protein CASSDSSGGADTQYF.

This clonotype showed up just a few times. The V gene is TRBV4-1, the J gene TRBJ1-2; TRBD1 might be the D (6 bases). This CDR3 has 13 residues. The germline V gene encodes CDR1 MGHRA and CDR2 YSYEKL. The V and J ends lost 3 bases and 5 bases respectively, with 10 bases between them. For the CDR3, the DNA is TGCGCCAGCAGCCAGACAGGCTTATATGGCTACACCTTC. This sequence encodes CASSQTGLYGYTF.

This clonotype appeared a few times. The J gene is TRBJ2-1, the V gene TRBV11-2; TRBD2 is a possible D gene (5 bases). Trimming left V 4 bases short and J 6 bases short, with 13 bases between. CDR3 length equals 14 residues. Germline CDR1 and CDR2: SGHAT and FQNNGV. The CDR3 loop is CASSSLTRANEQFF. Written as DNA, the CDR3 is TGTGCCAGCAGCTCGCTAACTAGAGCCAATGAGCAGTTCTTC.

The sample holds a few counts of this clonotype. The gene calls are TRBV29-1 and TRBJ2-2; D call uncertain. V lost 4 bases to trimming and J lost 6 bases, with 15 bases between them. CDR3 length: 14 amino acids. Germline loops: CDR1 SQVTM, CDR2 ANQGSEA. The CDR3 bases are TGCAGCGTTGTCCGCGACAAAAATTCCGGGGAGCTGTTTTTT. As protein: CSVVRDKNSGELFF.

This clonotype came up a few times. V and J are TRBV28 and TRBJ1-6; 7 bases line up with TRBD1. Trimming removed 6 bases from V and 9 bases from J; junction bases left unmatched: 8. The germline V gene has CDR1 MDHEN and CDR2 SYDVKM. This CDR3 spans 14 amino acids. Here the CDR3 reads CASRSDRVFSPLHF. The CDR3 DNA follows: TGTGCCAGCAGATCCGACAGGGTTTTTTCACCCCTCCACTTT.

The chain recombines TRBV6-5 with TRBJ1-2, with a tentative D call TRBD1 (6 bases). From germline, CDR1 is MNHEY and CDR2 SVGAGI. V lost 6 bases to trimming and J lost 6 bases, with 14 bases between them. CDR3 length: 13 residues. The CDR3 sequence: CASSPGGLDGYTF. CDR3 nucleotide sequence: TGTGCCAGCAGCCCGGGGGGGCTGGATGGCTACACCTTC.

This clonotype was detected only a few times. The genes are TRBV6-6 and TRBJ2-7; 12 bases map to TRBD1. The J segment lost 6 bases and the V segment lost 8 bases, leaving 8 bases of the junction unmatched. The germline CDR1 and CDR2 sequences are MNHNY and SVGAGI (reference sequence). The CDR3 is made up of 14 amino acids. Here the CDR3 DNA reads TGTGCCAGCTTGGCGGGACAGGGGGCCTCCGAGCAGTACTTC. Translation gives CASLAGQGASEQYF.

This clonotype was observed at least ten times. The chain couples TRBV24-1 to TRBJ2-2; D remains ambiguous. Trimming stripped 3 bases from V and 0 bases from J, with 10 bases between. Germline V gene lookup returns CDR1 KGHDR and CDR2 SFDVKD. The CDR3 has 16 residues. In DNA form, the CDR3 reads TGTGCCACCAGTGATCGGACGGTTCCGAACACCGGGGAGCTGTTTTTT. This gives the protein CATSDRTVPNTGELFF.

This clonotype came up a few times. The chain has TRBV20-1 and TRBJ1-2; D is unclear. Trimming removed 0 bases from V and 4 bases from J, with 18 bases in between. CDR1 DFQATT and CDR2 SNEGSKA come from the germline V gene (reference sequence). The CDR3 length is 16 residues. The CDR3 spells CSARDSAGDNPYGYTF. DNA of the CDR3: TGCAGTGCTAGAGATTCAGCAGGAGACAACCCCTATGGCTACACCTTC.

This chain uses TRBV20-1 with TRBJ2-3; 14 bases are shared with TRBD2. Germline V CDR1 and CDR2: DFQATT, SNEGSKA (reference sequence). J lost 5 bases, V lost 2 bases, and 6 bases had no gene match. The CDR3 spans 16 residues. In DNA, the CDR3 is TGCAGTGCTAGATTGGGACTAGCGGGGGCGATAGATACGCAGTATTTT. Its translation: CSARLGLAGAIDTQYF.

This clonotype was seen only a few times. The chain links TRBV2 to TRBJ1-4; D remains ambiguous. The length of the CDR3 is 12 residues. CDR1 and CDR2 from the germline V gene are SNHLY and FYNNEI. The V and J ends lost 6 bases and 10 bases respectively, with 12 bases between them. For the CDR3, the DNA is TGTGCCAGCAGCCCGGGGTTCGGAAAACTGTTTTTT. It yields the protein CASSPGFGKLFF.

This clonotype was picked up a small number of times. CDR3 coding DNA: TGCAGTGCTAGAGTCGAAACGGAGAATTCACCCCTCCACTTT. Protein: CSARVETENSPLHF. The rearrangement links TRBV20-1 to TRBJ1-6; D ambiguous. V lost 1 base and J 7 bases, leaving 11 bases between the germline ends. CDR1 and CDR2 from the germline V gene are DFQATT and SNEGSKA (reference sequence). There are 14 residues in the CDR3.

This clonotype showed up many times. The J gene is TRBJ1-6, the V gene TRBV20-1, with TRBD1 matching over 7 bases. The CDR3 covers 16 residues. The ends lost 0 bases at V and 8 bases at J; junction bases unmatched: 10. Germline values: CDR1 DFQATT, CDR2 SNEGSKA (reference sequence). CDR3 residues: CSARDRRGGRYSPLHF. CDR3 DNA sequence: TGCAGTGCTAGAGATCGACGAGGGGGCCGTTATTCACCCCTCCACTTT.

The chain uses TRBV27 and TRBJ2-7; D is perhaps TRBD1 or TRBD2 (5 bases each). From germline, CDR1 is MNHEY and CDR2 SMNVEV (reference sequence). Trimming left V 6 bases short and J 5 bases short, with 11 bases between. This CDR3 has 12 residues. The CDR3 nucleotides read TGTGCCAGCAGAGGGGACCGAAACGAGCAGTACTTC. Encoded protein: CASRGDRNEQYF.

This clonotype was seen ten or more times. The V and J genes are TRBV7-2 and TRBJ1-5, with TRBD1 identical over 9 bases. This CDR3 spans 13 amino acids. Germline loops: CDR1 SGHTA, CDR2 FQGNSA. V lost 4 bases and J lost 9; bases outside the gene matches: 4. CDR3 sequence reads: CASSSGQGLPQHF. In DNA, the CDR3 is TGTGCCAGCAGCTCTGGACAGGGGCTGCCCCAGCATTTT. Variable domain in full (rest from reference TRBV7-2 and TRBJ1-5): GAGVSQSPSNKVTEKGKDVELRCDPISGHTALYWYRQSLGQGLEFLIYFQGNSAPDKSGLPSDRFSAERTGGSVSTLTIQRTQQEDSAVYLCASSSGQGLPQHFGDGTRLSIL.

This clonotype was counted many times. The chain is built from TRBV4-1 and TRBJ2-1; 16 nucleotides line up with TRBD2. J was trimmed by 7 bases and V by 4 bases; bases with no gene match: 7. The CDR3 has 17 amino acids. The V gene's germline CDR1 is MGHRA and CDR2 YSYEKL. For the CDR3, the DNA is TGCGCCAGCAGCCCCGGGACTAGCGGGGGGGCCGGGAATGAGCAGTTCTTC. This sequence encodes CASSPGTSGGAGNEQFF.

This CDR3 is CASSLTPLATTYEQYF. In nucleotides, the CDR3 is TGTGCCAGCAGCTTAACGCCCCTAGCGACCACCTACGAGCAGTACTTC. The V and J genes are TRBV7-8 and TRBJ2-7; TRBD2 might be the D (6 bases). Per the germline V gene, CDR1 is SGHVS and CDR2 is FQNEAQ. The CDR3 is made up of 16 amino acids. V dropped 2 bases and J dropped 2 bases, with 16 bases sitting between them.

This clonotype was observed a handful of times. This chain joins TRBV29-1 and TRBJ2-3, with 14 nucleotides matching TRBD2. Germline-derived CDR1 and CDR2 are SQVTM and ANQGSEA. The V gene end was trimmed by 6 bases and the J gene end by 2 bases; junction bases not matched to a gene: 13. The CDR3 covers 18 residues. Here the CDR3 reads CSVPGLAGGPELTDTQYF. In DNA, the CDR3 is TGCAGCGTCCCCGGACTAGCGGGGGGCCCGGAGCTCACAGATACGCAGTATTTT.

V gene TRBV6-2 or TRBV6-3 combines with J gene TRBJ2-1; D is unresolved. CDR3 length: 14 amino acids. Germline V gene data show CDR1 as MNHEY and CDR2 as SVGEGT. Trimming took off 5 bases at V and 4 bases at J, with 12 bases between the two ends. The CDR3 sequence is CASSGLVGYNEQFF. The CDR3 bases are TGTGCCAGCAGTGGGCTAGTGGGGTACAATGAGCAGTTCTTC.

This clonotype came up many times. The J gene is TRBJ2-5, the V gene TRBV2; 8 bases align to TRBD1. Germline V gene data show CDR1 as SNHLY and CDR2 as FYNNEI. Unmatched junction bases numbered 4, after V lost 5 bases and J lost 2 bases. This CDR3 spans 14 amino acids. This CDR3 is CASSYTGGQETQYF. Here the CDR3 DNA reads TGTGCCAGCAGTTATACAGGGGGTCAAGAGACCCAGTACTTC.

This clonotype has a count of ten or more. The chain has TRBV9 and TRBJ2-5; 10 nucleotides agree with TRBD2. J was trimmed by 3 bases and V by 4 bases; bases with no gene match: 9. The V gene's germline CDR1 is SGDLS and CDR2 YYNGEE. The CDR3 extends over 16 amino acids. This CDR3 is CASSSGGLAGEETQYF. The CDR3 DNA reads TGTGCCAGCAGCTCGGGGGGCCTAGCGGGAGAAGAGACCCAGTACTTC.

This clonotype was recorded a few times. The chain combines TRBV5-6 with TRBJ2-5; 13 positions match TRBD2. With V trimmed by 4 bases and J by 5 bases, 5 bases remained unmatched. The CDR3 spans 15 residues. The germline gives CDR1 SGHDT, CDR2 YYEEEE. Here the CDR3 reads CASSGLAGARETQYF. The DNA for the CDR3 is TGTGCCAGCAGCGGACTAGCGGGGGCACGGGAGACCCAGTACTTC.

On this clonotype itself: This may stem from a read error, because a much larger clone lies one nucleotide away. This chain joins TRBV7-8 and TRBJ2-3; D perhaps matches TRBD2 (7 bases). Trimming removed 2 bases at V and 1 base at J, with 10 bases between. This CDR3 comprises 15 residues. The germline V gene encodes CDR1 SGHVS and CDR2 FQNEAQ. In DNA form, the CDR3 reads TGTGCCAGCAGCTTAACGGGGGGCCGCACAGATACGCAGTATTTT. The encoded protein is CASSLTGGRTDTQYF.